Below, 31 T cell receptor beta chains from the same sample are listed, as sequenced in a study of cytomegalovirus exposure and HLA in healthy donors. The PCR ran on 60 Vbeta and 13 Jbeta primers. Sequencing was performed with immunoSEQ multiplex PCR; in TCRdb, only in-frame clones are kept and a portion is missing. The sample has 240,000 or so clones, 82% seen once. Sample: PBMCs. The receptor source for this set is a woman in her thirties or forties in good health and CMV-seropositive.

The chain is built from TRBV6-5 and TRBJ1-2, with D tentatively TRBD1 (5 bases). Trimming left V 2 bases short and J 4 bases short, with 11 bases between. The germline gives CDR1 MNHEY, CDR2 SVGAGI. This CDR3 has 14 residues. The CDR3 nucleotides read TGTGCCAGCAGTTACAAACAGGAAAGCTATGGCTACACCTTC. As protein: CASSYKQESYGYTF.

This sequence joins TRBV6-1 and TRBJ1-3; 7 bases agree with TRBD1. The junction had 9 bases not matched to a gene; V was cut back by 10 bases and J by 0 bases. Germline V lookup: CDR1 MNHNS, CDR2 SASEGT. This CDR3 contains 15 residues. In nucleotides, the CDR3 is TGTGCCATCCTGGGACAGCTAAGCTCTGGAAACACCATATATTTT. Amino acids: CAILGQLSSGNTIYF.

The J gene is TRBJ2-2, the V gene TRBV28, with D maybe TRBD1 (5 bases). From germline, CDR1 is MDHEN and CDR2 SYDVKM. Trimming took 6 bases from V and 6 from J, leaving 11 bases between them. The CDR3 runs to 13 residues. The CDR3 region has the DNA TGTGCCAGCAGGGGTGGGGCATCCGGGGAGCTGTTTTTT. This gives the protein CASRGGASGELFF.

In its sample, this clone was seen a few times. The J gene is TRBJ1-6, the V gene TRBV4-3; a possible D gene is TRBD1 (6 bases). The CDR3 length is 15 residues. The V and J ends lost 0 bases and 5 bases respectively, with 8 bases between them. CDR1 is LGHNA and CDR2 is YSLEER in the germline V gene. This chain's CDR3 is CASSQDWGHNSPLHF. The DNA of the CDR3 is TGCGCCAGCAGCCAAGATTGGGGGCATAATTCACCCCTCCACTTT.

The CDR3 here is CASSYSVDSSYEQYF. The CDR3 region has the DNA TGTGCCAGCAGTTACTCAGTGGACAGTTCCTACGAGCAGTACTTC. The rearrangement uses TRBV6-5 and TRBJ2-7, with D perhaps TRBD1 (6 bases). Germline loops: CDR1 MNHEY, CDR2 SVGAGI. Trimming shortened V by 0 bases and J by 1 base, and 10 bases separated the two germline ends. This CDR3 contains 15 residues.

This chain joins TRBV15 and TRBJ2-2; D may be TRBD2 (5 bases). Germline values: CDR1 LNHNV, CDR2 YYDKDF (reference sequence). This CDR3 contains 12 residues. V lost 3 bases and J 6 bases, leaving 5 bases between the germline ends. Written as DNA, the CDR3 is TGTGCCACCAGCAGGAGGGCCGGGGAGCTGTTTTTT. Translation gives CATSRRAGELFF. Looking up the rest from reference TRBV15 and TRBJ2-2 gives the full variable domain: DAMVIQNPRYQVTQFGKPVTLSCSQTLNHNVMYWYQQKSSQAPKLLFHYYDKDFNNEADTPDNFQSRRPNTSFCFLDIRSPGLGDTAMYLCATSRRAGELFFGEGSRLTVL.

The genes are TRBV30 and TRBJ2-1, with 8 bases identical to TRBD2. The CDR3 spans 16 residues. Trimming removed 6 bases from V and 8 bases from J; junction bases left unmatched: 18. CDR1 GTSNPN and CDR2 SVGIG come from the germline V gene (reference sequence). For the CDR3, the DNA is TGTGCCTGCACGGGACCTCTGAGCGGGAGCGTCGATGAGCAGTTCTTC. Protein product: CACTGPLSGSVDEQFF. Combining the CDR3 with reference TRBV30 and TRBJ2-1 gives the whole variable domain SQTIHQWPATLVQPVGSPLSLECTVEGTSNPNLYWYRQAAGRGLQLLFYSVGIGQISSEVPQNLSASRPQDRQFILSSKKLLLSDSGFYLCACTGPLSGSVDEQFFGPGTRLTVL.

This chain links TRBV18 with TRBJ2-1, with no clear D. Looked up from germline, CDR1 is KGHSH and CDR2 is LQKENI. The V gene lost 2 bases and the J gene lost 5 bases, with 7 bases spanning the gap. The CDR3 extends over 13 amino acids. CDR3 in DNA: TGTGCCAGCTCACCAGTACTTGACAATGAGCAGTTCTTC. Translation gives CASSPVLDNEQFF.

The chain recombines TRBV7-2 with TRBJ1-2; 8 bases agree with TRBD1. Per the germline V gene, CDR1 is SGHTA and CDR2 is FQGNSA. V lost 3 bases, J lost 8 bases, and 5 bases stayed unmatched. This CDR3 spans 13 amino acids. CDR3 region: CASSLDRAEGYTF. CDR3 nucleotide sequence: TGTGCCAGCAGCTTGGACAGGGCCGAAGGCTACACCTTC.

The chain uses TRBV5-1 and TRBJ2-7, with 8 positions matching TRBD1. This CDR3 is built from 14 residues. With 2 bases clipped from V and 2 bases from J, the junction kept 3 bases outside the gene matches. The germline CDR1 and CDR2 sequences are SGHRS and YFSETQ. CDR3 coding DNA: TGCGCCAGCAGCTTTCGGACAGGGCCCTACGAGCAGTACTTC. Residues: CASSFRTGPYEQYF.

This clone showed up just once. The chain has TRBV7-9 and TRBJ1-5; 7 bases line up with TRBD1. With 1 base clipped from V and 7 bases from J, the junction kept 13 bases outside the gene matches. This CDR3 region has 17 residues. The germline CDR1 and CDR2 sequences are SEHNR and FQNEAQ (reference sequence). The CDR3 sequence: CASSLGYNRGLVQPQHF. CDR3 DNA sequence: TGTGCCAGCAGCTTAGGATACAACAGGGGACTTGTCCAGCCCCAGCATTTT.

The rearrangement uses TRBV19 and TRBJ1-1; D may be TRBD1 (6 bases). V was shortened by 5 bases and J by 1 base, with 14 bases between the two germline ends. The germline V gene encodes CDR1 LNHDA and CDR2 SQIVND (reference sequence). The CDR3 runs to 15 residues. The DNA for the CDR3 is TGTGCCAGTAGTTCTCACCCGACAGGGAACACTGAAGCTTTCTTT. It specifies CASSSHPTGNTEAFF.

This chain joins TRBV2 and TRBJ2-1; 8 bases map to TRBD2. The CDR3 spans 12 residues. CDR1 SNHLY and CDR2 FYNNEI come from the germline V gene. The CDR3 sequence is CHSGETYNEQFF. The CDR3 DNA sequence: TGTCATAGCGGGGAGACCTACAATGAGCAGTTCTTC.

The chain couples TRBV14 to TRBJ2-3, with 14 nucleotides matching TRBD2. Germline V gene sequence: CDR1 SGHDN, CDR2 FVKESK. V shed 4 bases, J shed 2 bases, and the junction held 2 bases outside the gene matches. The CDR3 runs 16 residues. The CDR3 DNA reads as TGTGCCAGCAGCCGGACTAGCGGGGGGTTCACAGATACGCAGTATTTT. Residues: CASSRTSGGFTDTQYF.

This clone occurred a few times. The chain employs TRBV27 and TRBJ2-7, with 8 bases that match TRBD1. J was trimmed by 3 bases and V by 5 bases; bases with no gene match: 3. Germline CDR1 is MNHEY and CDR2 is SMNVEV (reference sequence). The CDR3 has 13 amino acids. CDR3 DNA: TGTGCCAGCAGTGCCGGGACAGGCTACGAGCAGTACTTC. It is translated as CASSAGTGYEQYF.

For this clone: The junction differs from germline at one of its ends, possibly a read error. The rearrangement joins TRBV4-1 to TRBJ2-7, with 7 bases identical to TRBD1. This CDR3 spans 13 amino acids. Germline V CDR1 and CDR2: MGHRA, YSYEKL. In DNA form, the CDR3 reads TGCGCCGGCAGCCGAGACAGGGTCTACGAGCAGTACTTC. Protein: CAGSRDRVYEQYF.

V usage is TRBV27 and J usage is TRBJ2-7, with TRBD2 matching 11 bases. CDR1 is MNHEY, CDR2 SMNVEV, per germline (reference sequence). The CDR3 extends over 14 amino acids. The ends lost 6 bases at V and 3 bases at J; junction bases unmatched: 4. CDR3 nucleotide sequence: TGTGCCAGCAGGGGACTAGCGGATTTCTACGAGCAGTACTTC. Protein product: CASRGLADFYEQYF.

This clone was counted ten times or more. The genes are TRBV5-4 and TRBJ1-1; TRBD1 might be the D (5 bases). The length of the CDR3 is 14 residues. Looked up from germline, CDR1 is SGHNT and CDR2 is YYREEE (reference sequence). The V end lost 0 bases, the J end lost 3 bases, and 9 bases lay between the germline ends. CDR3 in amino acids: CASSLARVDTEAFF. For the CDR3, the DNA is TGTGCCAGCAGCTTGGCCAGGGTGGACACTGAAGCTTTCTTT.

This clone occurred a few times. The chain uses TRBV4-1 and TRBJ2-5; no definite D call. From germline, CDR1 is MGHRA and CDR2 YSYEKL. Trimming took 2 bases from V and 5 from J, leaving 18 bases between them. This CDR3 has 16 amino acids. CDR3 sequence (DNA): TGCGCCAGCAGCCAAATGAATCTCGGGTTCGGGGAGACCCAGTACTTC. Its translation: CASSQMNLGFGETQYF.

CDR3 sequence: CASSMIGTYNEQFF. CDR3 in DNA: TGTGCCAGTAGTATGATTGGCACCTACAATGAGCAGTTCTTC. The chain employs TRBV19 and TRBJ2-1; D uncertain. This CDR3 region has 14 residues. V lost 3 bases and J 2 bases, leaving 8 bases between the germline ends. Germline V gives CDR1 LNHDA, CDR2 SQIVND (reference sequence).

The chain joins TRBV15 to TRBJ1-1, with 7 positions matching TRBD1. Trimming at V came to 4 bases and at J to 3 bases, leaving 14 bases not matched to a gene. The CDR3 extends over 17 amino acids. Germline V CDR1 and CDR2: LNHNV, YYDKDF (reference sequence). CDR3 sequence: CATSKWGTAFLDTEAFF. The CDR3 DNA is TGTGCCACCAGCAAGTGGGGGACAGCCTTCCTGGACACTGAAGCTTTCTTT.

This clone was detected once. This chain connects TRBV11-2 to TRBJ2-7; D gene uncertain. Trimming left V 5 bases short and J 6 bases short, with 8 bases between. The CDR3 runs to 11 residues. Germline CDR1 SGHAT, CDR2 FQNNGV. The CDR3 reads CASSPSSEQYF. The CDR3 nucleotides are TGTGCCAGCAGCCCCTCTTCCGAGCAGTACTTC.

The CDR3 DNA follows: TGTGCCATCAGTGAGCGGGAGGGCCGAGATACGCAGTATTTT. This gives the protein CAISEREGRDTQYF. This chain joins TRBV10-3 and TRBJ2-3; 8 nucleotides match TRBD2. Germline lookup yields CDR1 ENHRY and CDR2 SYGVKD. The CDR3 covers 14 residues. After removal of 2 bases from V and 5 bases from J, the junction contained 3 bases not matched to a gene.

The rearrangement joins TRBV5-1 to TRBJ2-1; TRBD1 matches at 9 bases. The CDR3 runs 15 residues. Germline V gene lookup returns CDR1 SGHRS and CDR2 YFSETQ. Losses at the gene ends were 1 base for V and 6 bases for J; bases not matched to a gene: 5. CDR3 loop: CASSLLGQGRNEQFF. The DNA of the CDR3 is TGCGCCAGCAGCTTGTTGGGACAGGGACGCAATGAGCAGTTCTTC.

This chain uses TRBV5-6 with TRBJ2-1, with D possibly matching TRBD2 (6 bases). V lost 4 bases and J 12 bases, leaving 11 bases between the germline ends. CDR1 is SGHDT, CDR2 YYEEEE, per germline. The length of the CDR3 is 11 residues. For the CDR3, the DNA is TGTGCCAGCAGCAAAACGGGAGTGCAGTTCTTC. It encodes CASSKTGVQFF.

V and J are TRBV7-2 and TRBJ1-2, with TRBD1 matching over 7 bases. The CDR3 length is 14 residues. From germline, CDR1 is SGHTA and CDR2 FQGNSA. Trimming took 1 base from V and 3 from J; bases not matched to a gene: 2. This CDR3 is CASSLEGQYYGYTF. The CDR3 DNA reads TGTGCCAGCAGCTTAGAGGGACAGTACTATGGCTACACCTTC. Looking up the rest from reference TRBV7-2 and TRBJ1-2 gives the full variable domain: GAGVSQSPSNKVTEKGKDVELRCDPISGHTALYWYRQSLGQGLEFLIYFQGNSAPDKSGLPSDRFSAERTGGSVSTLTIQRTQQEDSAVYLCASSLEGQYYGYTFGSGTRLTVV.

CDR3 residues: CASSSVLGPNYGYTF. The CDR3 bases are TGTGCCAGCAGCTCCGTGCTGGGCCCTAACTATGGCTACACCTTC. The rearrangement uses TRBV11-2 and TRBJ1-2; D not resolved. CDR3 length equals 15 residues. V dropped 4 bases and J dropped 0 bases, with 12 bases sitting between them. Per germline, CDR1 SGHAT and CDR2 FQNNGV.

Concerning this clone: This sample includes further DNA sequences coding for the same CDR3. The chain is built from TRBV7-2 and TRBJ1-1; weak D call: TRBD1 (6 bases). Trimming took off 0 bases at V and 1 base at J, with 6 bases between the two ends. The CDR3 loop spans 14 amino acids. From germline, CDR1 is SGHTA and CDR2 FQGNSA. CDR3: CASSLAGGNTEAFF. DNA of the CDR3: TGTGCCAGCAGCTTAGCAGGGGGGAACACTGAAGCTTTCTTT. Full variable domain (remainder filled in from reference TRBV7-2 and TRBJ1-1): GAGVSQSPSNKVTEKGKDVELRCDPISGHTALYWYRQSLGQGLEFLIYFQGNSAPDKSGLPSDRFSAERTGGSVSTLTIQRTQQEDSAVYLCASSLAGGNTEAFFGQGTRLTVV.

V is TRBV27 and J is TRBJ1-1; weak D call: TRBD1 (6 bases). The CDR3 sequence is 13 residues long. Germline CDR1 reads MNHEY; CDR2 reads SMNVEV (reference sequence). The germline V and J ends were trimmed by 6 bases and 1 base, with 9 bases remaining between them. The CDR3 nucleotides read TGTGCCAGCAGACAGACAGGGAACACTGAAGCTTTCTTT. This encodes CASRQTGNTEAFF.

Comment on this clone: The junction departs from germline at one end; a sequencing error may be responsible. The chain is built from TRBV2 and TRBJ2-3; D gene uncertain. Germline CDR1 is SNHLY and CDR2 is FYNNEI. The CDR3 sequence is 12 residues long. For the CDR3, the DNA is TGTGCCAGCAGGGAAGACTTAGATACGCAGTATTTT. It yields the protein CASREDLDTQYF.

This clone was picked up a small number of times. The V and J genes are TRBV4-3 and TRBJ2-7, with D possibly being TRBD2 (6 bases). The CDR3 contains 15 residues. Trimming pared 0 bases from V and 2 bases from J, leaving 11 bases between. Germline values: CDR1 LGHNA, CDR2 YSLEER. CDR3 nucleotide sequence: TGCGCCAGCAGCCAAGAGGAGGGGACCACCTACGAGCAGTACTTC. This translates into CASSQEEGTTYEQYF.